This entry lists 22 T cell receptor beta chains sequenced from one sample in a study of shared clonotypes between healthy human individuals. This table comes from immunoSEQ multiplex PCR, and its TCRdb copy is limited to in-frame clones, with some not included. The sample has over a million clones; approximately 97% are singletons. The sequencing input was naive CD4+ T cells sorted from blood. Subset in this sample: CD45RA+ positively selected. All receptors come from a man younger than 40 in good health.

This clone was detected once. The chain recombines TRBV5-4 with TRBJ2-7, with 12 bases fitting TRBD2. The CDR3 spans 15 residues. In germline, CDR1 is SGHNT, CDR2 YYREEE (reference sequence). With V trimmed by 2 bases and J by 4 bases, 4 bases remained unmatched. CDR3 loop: CASSFLGLAGYEQYF. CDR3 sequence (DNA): TGTGCCAGCAGCTTCCTTGGACTAGCGGGGTACGAGCAGTACTTC.

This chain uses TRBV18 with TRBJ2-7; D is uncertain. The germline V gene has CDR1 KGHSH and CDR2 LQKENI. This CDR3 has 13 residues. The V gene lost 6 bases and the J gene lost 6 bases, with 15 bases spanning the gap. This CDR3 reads CASSPLGAIEQYF. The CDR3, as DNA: TGTGCCAGCTCTCCGCTTGGCGCCATCGAGCAGTACTTC.

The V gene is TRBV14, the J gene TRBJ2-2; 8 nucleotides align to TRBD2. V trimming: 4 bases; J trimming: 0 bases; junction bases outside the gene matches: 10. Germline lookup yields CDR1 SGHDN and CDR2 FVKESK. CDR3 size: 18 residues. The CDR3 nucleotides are TGTGCCAGCAGCCCCTCTGCGGCAGCGGGGGCGAACACCGGGGAGCTGTTTTTT. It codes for CASSPSAAAGANTGELFF.

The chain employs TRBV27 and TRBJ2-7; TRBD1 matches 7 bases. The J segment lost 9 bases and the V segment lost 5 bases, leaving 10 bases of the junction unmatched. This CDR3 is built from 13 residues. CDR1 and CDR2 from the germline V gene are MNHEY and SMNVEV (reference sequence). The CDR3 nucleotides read TGTGCCAGCAGTCAATACAGGGGTTTAGGGCAGTACTTC. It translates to CASSQYRGLGQYF.

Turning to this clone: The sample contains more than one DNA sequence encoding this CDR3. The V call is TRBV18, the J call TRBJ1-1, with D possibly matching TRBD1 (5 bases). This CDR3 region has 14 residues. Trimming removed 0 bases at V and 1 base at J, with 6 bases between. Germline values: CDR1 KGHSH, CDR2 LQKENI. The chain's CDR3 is CASSPPGGNTEAFF. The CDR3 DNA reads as TGTGCCAGCTCACCACCTGGGGGGAACACTGAAGCTTTCTTT.

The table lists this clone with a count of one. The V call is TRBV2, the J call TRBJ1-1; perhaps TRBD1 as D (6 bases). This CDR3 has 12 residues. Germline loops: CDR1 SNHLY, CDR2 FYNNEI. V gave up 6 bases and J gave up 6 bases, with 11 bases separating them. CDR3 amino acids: CASRLGGAEAFF. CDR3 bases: TGTGCCAGCAGGCTCGGGGGCGCTGAAGCTTTCTTT. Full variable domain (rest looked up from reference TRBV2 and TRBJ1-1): EPEVTQTPSHQVTQMGQEVILRCVPISNHLYFYWYRQILGQKVEFLVSFYNNEISEKSEIFDDQFSVERPDGSNFTLKIRSTKLEDSAMYFCASRLGGAEAFFGQGTRLTVV.

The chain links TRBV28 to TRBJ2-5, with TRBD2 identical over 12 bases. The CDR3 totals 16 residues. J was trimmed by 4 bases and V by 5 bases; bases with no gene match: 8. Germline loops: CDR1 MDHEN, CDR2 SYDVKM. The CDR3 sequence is CASSPSLAGGRETQYF. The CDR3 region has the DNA TGTGCCAGCAGTCCAAGCCTAGCGGGAGGGCGAGAGACCCAGTACTTC.

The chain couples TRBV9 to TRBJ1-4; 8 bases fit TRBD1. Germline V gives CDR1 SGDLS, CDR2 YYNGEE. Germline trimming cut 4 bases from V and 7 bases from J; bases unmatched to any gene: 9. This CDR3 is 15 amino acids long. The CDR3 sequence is CASSSSGTGVEKLFF. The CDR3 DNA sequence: TGTGCCAGCAGCTCCTCCGGGACAGGAGTTGAAAAACTGTTTTTT.

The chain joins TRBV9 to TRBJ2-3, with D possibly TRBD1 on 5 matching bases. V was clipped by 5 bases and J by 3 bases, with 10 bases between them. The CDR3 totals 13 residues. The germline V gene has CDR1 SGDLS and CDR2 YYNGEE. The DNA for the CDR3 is TGTGCCAGCAGGGGGCATGTTACAGATACGCAGTATTTT. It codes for CASRGHVTDTQYF.

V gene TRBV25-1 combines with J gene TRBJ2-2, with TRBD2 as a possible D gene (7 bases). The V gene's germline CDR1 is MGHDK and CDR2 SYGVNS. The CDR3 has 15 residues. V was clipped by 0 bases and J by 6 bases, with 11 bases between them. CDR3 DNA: TGTGCCAGCAGTGAATACAGGGGAGGGGCCGGGGAGCTGTTTTTT. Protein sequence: CASSEYRGGAGELFF. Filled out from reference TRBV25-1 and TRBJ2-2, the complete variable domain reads EADIYQTPRYLVIGTGKKITLECSQTMGHDKMYWYQQDPGMELHLIHYSYGVNSTEKGDLSSESTVSRIRTEHFPLTLESARPSHTSQYLCASSEYRGGAGELFFGEGSRLTVL.

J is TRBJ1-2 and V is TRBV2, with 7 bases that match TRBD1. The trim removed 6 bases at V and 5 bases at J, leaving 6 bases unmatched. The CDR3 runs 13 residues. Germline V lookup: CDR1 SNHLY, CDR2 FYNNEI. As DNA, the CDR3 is TGTGCCAGCAGGAGACAGGGAGGATATGGCTACACCTTC. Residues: CASRRQGGYGYTF. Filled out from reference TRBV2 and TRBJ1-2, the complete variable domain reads EPEVTQTPSHQVTQMGQEVILRCVPISNHLYFYWYRQILGQKVEFLVSFYNNEISEKSEIFDDQFSVERPDGSNFTLKIRSTKLEDSAMYFCASRRQGGYGYTFGSGTRLTVV.

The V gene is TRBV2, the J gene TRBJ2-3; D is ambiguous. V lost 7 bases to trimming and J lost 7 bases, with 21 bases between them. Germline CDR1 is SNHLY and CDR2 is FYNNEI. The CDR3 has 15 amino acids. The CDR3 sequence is CASNERQRVGNTQYF. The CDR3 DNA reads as TGTGCCAGCAACGAGAGGCAACGTGTAGGAAATACGCAGTATTTT.

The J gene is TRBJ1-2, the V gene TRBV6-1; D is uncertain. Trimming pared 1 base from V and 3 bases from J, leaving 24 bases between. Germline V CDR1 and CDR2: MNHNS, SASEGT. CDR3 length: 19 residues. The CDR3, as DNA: TGTGCCAGCAGTGAAGTGTGGGGTCTATGGAGCGGGAGGGACTATGGCTACACCTTC. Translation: CASSEVWGLWSGRDYGYTF.

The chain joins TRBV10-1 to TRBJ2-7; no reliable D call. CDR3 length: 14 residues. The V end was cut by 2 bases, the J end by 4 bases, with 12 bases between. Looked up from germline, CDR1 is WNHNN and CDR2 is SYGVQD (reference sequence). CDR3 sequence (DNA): TGCGCCAGCAGTGAGGTGGGGATTCCATACGAGCAGTACTTC. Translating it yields CASSEVGIPYEQYF.

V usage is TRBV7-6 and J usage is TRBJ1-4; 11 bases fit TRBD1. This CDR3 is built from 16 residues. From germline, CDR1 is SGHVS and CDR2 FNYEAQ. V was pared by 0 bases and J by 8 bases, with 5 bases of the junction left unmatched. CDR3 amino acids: CASSLARTGGREKLFF. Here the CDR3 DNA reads TGTGCCAGCAGCTTAGCTCGGACAGGGGGCCGGGAAAAACTGTTTTTT. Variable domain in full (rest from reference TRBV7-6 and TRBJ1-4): GAGVSQSPRYKVTKRGQDVALRCDPISGHVSLYWYRQALGQGPEFLTYFNYEAQQDKSGLPNDRFSAERPEGSISTLTIQRTEQRDSAMYRCASSLARTGGREKLFFGSGTQLSVL.

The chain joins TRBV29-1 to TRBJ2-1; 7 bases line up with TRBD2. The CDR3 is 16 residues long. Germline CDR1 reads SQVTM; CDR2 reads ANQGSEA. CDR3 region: CSDIRAGVSGDNEQFF. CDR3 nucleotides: TGCAGTGACATTCGGGCGGGAGTTTCTGGGGACAATGAGCAGTTCTTC.

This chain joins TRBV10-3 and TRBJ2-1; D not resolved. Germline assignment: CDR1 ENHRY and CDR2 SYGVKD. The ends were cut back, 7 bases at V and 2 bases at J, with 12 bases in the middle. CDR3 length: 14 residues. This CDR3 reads CAIKVGRTYNEQFF. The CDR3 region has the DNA TGTGCCATCAAGGTTGGCAGGACCTACAATGAGCAGTTCTTC.

CDR3 in amino acids: CASRGDRYTYEQYF. For the CDR3, the DNA is TGTGCCAGCAGAGGGGACAGGTACACCTACGAGCAGTACTTC. The chain links TRBV27 to TRBJ2-7, with TRBD1 matching 8 bases. This CDR3 has 14 amino acids. Per the germline V gene, CDR1 is MNHEY and CDR2 is SMNVEV (reference sequence). The trim removed 6 bases at V and 2 bases at J, leaving 6 bases unmatched.

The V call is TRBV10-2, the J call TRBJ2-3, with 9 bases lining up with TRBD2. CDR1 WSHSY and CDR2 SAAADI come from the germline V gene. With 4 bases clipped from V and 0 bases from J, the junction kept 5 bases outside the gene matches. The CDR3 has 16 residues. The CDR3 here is CASSAASGTSTDTQYF. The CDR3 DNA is TGCGCCAGCAGTGCCGCTAGCGGGACTAGCACAGATACGCAGTATTTT.

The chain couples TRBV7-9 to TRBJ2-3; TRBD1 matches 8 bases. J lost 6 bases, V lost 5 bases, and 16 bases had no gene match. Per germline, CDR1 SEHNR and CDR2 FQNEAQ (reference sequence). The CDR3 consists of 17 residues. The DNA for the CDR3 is TGTGCCAGCAGCCCGCTTCCAGGACAGGGCATCTCCGATACGCAGTATTTT. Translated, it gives CASSPLPGQGISDTQYF.

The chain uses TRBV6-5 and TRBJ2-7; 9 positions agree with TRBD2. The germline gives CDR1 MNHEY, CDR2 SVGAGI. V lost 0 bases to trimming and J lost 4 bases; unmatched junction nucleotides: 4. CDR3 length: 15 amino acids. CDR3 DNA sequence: TGTGCCAGCAGTTACTCTAGCGGGAGAATGTACGAGCAGTACTTC. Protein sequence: CASSYSSGRMYEQYF.

The CDR3: CASSSEGLAGSYEQYF. CDR3 nucleotides: TGTGCCAGCAGCTCCGAGGGTCTAGCGGGGTCCTACGAGCAGTACTTC. This chain joins TRBV13 and TRBJ2-7; TRBD2 aligns across 9 bases. Trimming at V came to 4 bases and at J to 1 base, leaving 8 bases not matched to a gene. Germline CDR1 reads PRHDT; CDR2 reads FYEKMQ (reference sequence). The CDR3 spans 16 residues.